This is a list of T cell receptor beta chains from one sample in a study of T-cell memory formation after mild COVID-19. TCRdb re-analysed the 5' RACE reads in MiXCR, keeping a single row per CDR3 protein. The repertoire includes a few hundred thousand distinct CDR3 sequences, about 17% of them detected once, and 20% to 25% sits in the top ten. The sequenced sample consisted of PBMCs or a T cell subset sorted from them (not recorded which). The source of these receptors is a man younger than 30 who had mild COVID-19 (a few samples of this study predate the infection). Cell type and time point are not known. Each CDR3 is given with its conserved first and last residue.

J gene: TRBJ2-2
V gene: TRBV6-4
CDR3 protein: CASSDSRNTGELFF

J gene: TRBJ2-5
V gene: TRBV6-2/TRBV6-3
CDR3 protein: CASSYPRDRGETQYF

J gene: TRBJ2-1
V gene: TRBV5-1
CDR3 protein: CASSTGQVSYNEQFF

J gene: TRBJ1-1
V gene: TRBV12-3/TRBV12-4
CDR3 protein: CASTSGSLLNTEAFF

J gene: TRBJ2-5
V gene: TRBV5-1
CDR3 protein: CASSFGLAGERQETQYF

J gene: TRBJ1-1
V gene: TRBV7-3
CDR3 protein: CASSLNRGGTEAFF

J gene: TRBJ1-6
V gene: TRBV10-2
CDR3 protein: CATRLAGERSPLHF

J gene: TRBJ2-1
V gene: TRBV24-1
CDR3 protein: CATSDPGRNEQFF

J gene: TRBJ1-4
V gene: TRBV9
CDR3 protein: CASSVSPGGNEKLFF

J gene: TRBJ2-3
V gene: TRBV7-6
CDR3 protein: CASSFRQTDTQYF

J gene: TRBJ1-6
V gene: TRBV25-1
CDR3 protein: CASAGLASPLHF

J gene: TRBJ2-5
V gene: TRBV20-1
CDR3 protein: CSHTGGYETQYF

J gene: TRBJ1-3
V gene: TRBV7-9
CDR3 protein: CASSNTVWAPGSGNTIYF

J gene: TRBJ1-6
V gene: TRBV7-2
CDR3 protein: CASRWDRGHHSPLHF

J gene: TRBJ1-4
V gene: TRBV5-1
CDR3 protein: CASSPGRANEKLFF

J gene: TRBJ2-5
V gene: TRBV3-1
CDR3 protein: CASRGLQETQYF

J gene: TRBJ1-2
V gene: TRBV12-3/TRBV12-4
CDR3 protein: CASREVARGYTF

J gene: TRBJ1-1
V gene: TRBV4-1
CDR3 protein: CASSRRPGTEAFF

J gene: TRBJ2-3
V gene: TRBV4-1
CDR3 protein: CASSLQTGTDTSTDTQYF